These 28 T cell receptor beta chains came from one sample sequenced in a study of human T cells and chemical hapten exposure. One entry per CDR3 protein, called by TCRdb with MiXCR from the RACE reads. The profile covers under 200,000 distinct CDR3 sequences, with about 15% appearing a single time and 1.7% taken by the ten largest. As to time point: patch test 1, 2 weeks after DPC sensitization. Noted treatment: therapeutic diphenylcyclopropenone sensitization with weekly scalp DPC. The sequences come from whole blood, collected in connection with sensitization to the hapten diphenylcyclopropenone (DPC). Receptors originate from a woman in her thirties with alopecia areata. Some clones in this sample may be carry-over from other donors' samples.

In this sample, this clonotype turned up many times. The chain has TRBV5-1 and TRBJ1-2, with 7 bases matching TRBD1. The trim removed 3 bases at V and 0 bases at J, leaving 5 bases unmatched. The CDR3 loop spans 15 amino acids. The germline V gene encodes CDR1 SGHRS and CDR2 YFSETQ. The chain's CDR3 is CASSSDRTSNYGYTF. For the CDR3, the DNA is TGCGCCAGCAGCTCGGACAGGACCTCTAACTATGGCTACACCTTC.

This clonotype was seen only a few times. The chain uses TRBV6-2 or TRBV6-3 and TRBJ2-1; the D gene is possibly TRBD2 (5 bases). Trimming left V 1 base short and J 0 bases short, with 13 bases between. CDR3 size: 17 residues. From germline, CDR1 is MNHEY and CDR2 SVGEGT. In DNA form, the CDR3 reads TGTGCCAGCAGTTACTTTGTAGGCGGGCCCTCCTACAATGAGCAGTTCTTC. Residues: CASSYFVGGPSYNEQFF.

The chain joins TRBV7-9 to TRBJ2-2; D is unclear. With 7 bases removed from V and 7 bases from J, the gap between germline ends came to 10 bases. Germline lookup yields CDR1 SEHNR and CDR2 FQNEAQ (reference sequence). The CDR3 runs 12 residues. The CDR3 spells CASNPMGGELFF. The CDR3 DNA follows: TGTGCCAGCAACCCGATGGGCGGGGAGCTGTTTTTT.

This clonotype was counted a few times. The chain links TRBV28 to TRBJ2-1; D gene uncertain. Trimming left V 5 bases short and J 7 bases short, with 6 bases between. The CDR3 contains 11 residues. Germline V lookup: CDR1 MDHEN, CDR2 SYDVKM. The CDR3 here is CASSTRNEQFF. The CDR3 DNA reads TGTGCCAGCAGTACAAGGAATGAGCAGTTCTTC.

In its sample, this clonotype was seen many times. The rearrangement links TRBV3-1 to TRBJ1-5; maybe TRBD1 (6 bases). CDR1 is LGHDT, CDR2 YNNKEL, per germline (reference sequence). The CDR3 extends over 14 amino acids. Between the trimmed V and J ends, which lost 4 bases and 4 bases, there was a span of 11 bases. CDR3 protein: CASSPGTPNQPQHF. The CDR3 DNA is TGTGCCAGCAGCCCGGGGACACCGAATCAGCCCCAGCATTTT.

This clonotype was observed at least ten times. The chain employs TRBV7-2 and TRBJ2-7, with TRBD2 matching over 15 bases. The germline V gene has CDR1 SGHTA and CDR2 FQGNSA. This CDR3 is built from 17 residues. Trimming removed 5 bases from V and 1 base from J; junction bases left unmatched: 6. CDR3 in amino acids: CASSLRTSGGESYEQYF. The DNA for the CDR3 is TGTGCCAGCAGCCTCAGGACTAGCGGGGGGGAATCCTACGAGCAGTACTTC.

CDR3 region: CASSPPTRLPEGGELFF. The DNA of the CDR3 is TGTGCCAGCTCACCACCGACCAGGCTGCCGGAGGGCGGGGAGCTGTTTTTT. The rearrangement uses TRBV18 and TRBJ2-2; D is possibly TRBD2 (6 bases). The CDR3 runs 17 residues. Germline V gene data show CDR1 as KGHSH and CDR2 as LQKENI. Trimming removed 0 bases at V and 7 bases at J, with 18 bases between.

There are many counts of this clonotype. The V call is TRBV18, the J call TRBJ1-5; 7 nucleotides line up with TRBD1. The V and J ends lost 2 bases and 3 bases, in that order; junction bases with no gene match: 4. The CDR3 consists of 15 residues. Germline V lookup: CDR1 KGHSH, CDR2 LQKENI. CDR3 DNA: TGTGCCAGCTCACCAAACAGGGGCGACAATCAGCCCCAGCATTTT. It is translated as CASSPNRGDNQPQHF.

The rearrangement joins TRBV2 to TRBJ2-7, with D perhaps matching TRBD1 (6 bases). Germline-derived CDR1 and CDR2 are SNHLY and FYNNEI. The CDR3 runs to 13 residues. Trimming took 6 bases from V and 4 from J, leaving 13 bases between them. DNA of the CDR3: TGTGCCAGCAGGGCAGGGGCGAAGTACGAGCAGTACTTC. This gives the protein CASRAGAKYEQYF.

In its sample, this clonotype was seen many times. The chain couples TRBV5-1 to TRBJ1-3; no firm D call. The CDR3 loop spans 14 amino acids. The V gene lost 3 bases and the J gene lost 5 bases, with 12 bases spanning the gap. Germline CDR1 is SGHRS and CDR2 is YFSETQ. The CDR3 DNA reads TGCGCCAGCAGCTACGGACCCGGGCGAAACACCATATATTTT. Its protein product is CASSYGPGRNTIYF.

This clonotype was seen only a few times. CDR3: CATGPEAGELFF. CDR3 bases: TGTGCCACCGGGCCTGAGGCCGGGGAGCTGTTTTTT. This chain connects TRBV7-2 to TRBJ2-2; no definite D call. The CDR3 consists of 12 residues. In germline, CDR1 is SGHTA, CDR2 FQGNSA. Trimming pared 10 bases from V and 6 bases from J, leaving 12 bases between. The full variable domain, rest sourced from reference TRBV7-2 and TRBJ2-2, is GAGVSQSPSNKVTEKGKDVELRCDPISGHTALYWYRQSLGQGLEFLIYFQGNSAPDKSGLPSDRFSAERTGGSVSTLTIQRTQQEDSAVYLCATGPEAGELFFGEGSRLTVL.

This chain uses TRBV2 with TRBJ2-1, with a possible D match to TRBD2 (5 bases). Germline V gene sequence: CDR1 SNHLY, CDR2 FYNNEI. Between the trimmed V and J ends, which lost 7 bases and 4 bases, there was a span of 11 bases. This CDR3 is built from 13 residues. The CDR3 is CASMREQYNEQFF. The CDR3 nucleotides read TGTGCCAGCATGAGGGAGCAGTACAATGAGCAGTTCTTC.

The table lists this clonotype with many counts. The chain carries TRBV5-4 and TRBJ1-1; unclear D gene. CDR1 and CDR2 from the germline V gene are SGHNT and YYREEE (reference sequence). Trimming removed 5 bases at V and 1 base at J, with 12 bases between. This CDR3 is built from 14 residues. CDR3 region: CASRSRRENTEAFF. The CDR3 DNA follows: TGTGCCAGCAGAAGCCGACGGGAGAACACTGAAGCTTTCTTT.

For this clonotype: A much larger clone lies one base from this, so it may be a read error. The V call is TRBV18, the J call TRBJ1-1, with D unresolved. Germline-derived CDR1 and CDR2 are KGHSH and LQKENI. The CDR3 is made up of 14 amino acids. The V end lost 5 bases, the J end lost 5 bases, and 15 bases lay between the germline ends. The CDR3 loop reads CASSSSSGRTEAFF. The CDR3, as DNA: TGTGCCAGCTCATCATCGTCAGGACGGACTGAAGCTTTCTTT.

The CDR3 here is CASSAQGRTGANVLTF. The CDR3 DNA sequence: TGTGCCAGTAGTGCGCAGGGGCGAACTGGGGCCAACGTCCTGACTTTC. The V and J genes are TRBV19 and TRBJ2-6; the D gene is possibly TRBD1 (6 bases). Trimming left V 5 bases short and J 2 bases short, with 13 bases between. The CDR3 runs to 16 residues. Germline V CDR1 and CDR2: LNHDA, SQIVND (reference sequence).

CDR3 sequence: CASSSPGQVTDTQYF. The CDR3 DNA reads TGTGCCAGCAGTTCCCCGGGACAGGTCACAGATACGCAGTATTTT. The chain links TRBV28 to TRBJ2-3; 8 nucleotides line up with TRBD1. The V and J ends lost 4 bases and 2 bases, in that order; junction bases with no gene match: 5. The length of the CDR3 is 15 residues. The germline gives CDR1 MDHEN, CDR2 SYDVKM.

This sequence joins TRBV19 and TRBJ2-2, with D perhaps TRBD1 (6 bases). Germline CDR1 is LNHDA and CDR2 is SQIVND (reference sequence). Trimming took off 6 bases at V and 3 bases at J, with 17 bases between the two ends. The CDR3 totals 16 residues. CDR3 residues: CASSLDRTPDTGELFF. CDR3 coding DNA: TGTGCCAGTAGCCTGGACAGAACTCCAGACACCGGGGAGCTGTTTTTT.

The chain is built from TRBV25-1 and TRBJ2-1; 11 bases agree with TRBD2. The CDR3 is made up of 13 amino acids. Germline V gene lookup returns CDR1 MGHDK and CDR2 SYGVNS. The V and J ends lost 2 bases and 12 bases, in that order; junction bases with no gene match: 3. CDR3 nucleotides: TGTGCCAGCAGTGAAACTAGCGGGAGACGGCAGTTCTTC. The encoded protein is CASSETSGRRQFF.

This clonotype was seen ten or more times. The chain recombines TRBV6-5 with TRBJ1-5, with unresolved D. Trimming took off 6 bases at V and 7 bases at J, with 13 bases between the two ends. Germline V CDR1 and CDR2: MNHEY, SVGAGI. CDR3 length: 13 amino acids. The CDR3 is CASREGVLQPQHF. The DNA of the CDR3 is TGTGCCAGCAGAGAGGGTGTCCTCCAGCCCCAGCATTTT.

This clonotype has just a few counts. The chain recombines TRBV20-1 with TRBJ1-2; D not certain. This CDR3 region has 12 residues. Germline lookup yields CDR1 DFQATT and CDR2 SNEGSKA (reference sequence). V lost 5 bases and J 3 bases, leaving 10 bases between the germline ends. The CDR3 DNA sequence: TGCAGTGCTTCGAGTTTGTACTATGGCTACACCTTC. This sequence encodes CSASSLYYGYTF.

The J gene is TRBJ1-1, the V gene TRBV28; the D gene is possibly TRBD1 (6 bases). This CDR3 contains 13 residues. Trimming took off 10 bases at V and 4 bases at J, with 16 bases between the two ends. Germline V gene sequence: CDR1 MDHEN, CDR2 SYDVKM. CDR3 bases: TGTGCCAACACACGGATAGGGGGCACTGAAGCTTTCTTT. Translated, it gives CANTRIGGTEAFF. Drawing the rest from reference TRBV28 and TRBJ1-1, the complete variable domain is DVKVTQSSRYLVKRTGEKVFLECVQDMDHENMFWYRQDPGLGLRLIYFSYDVKMKEKGDIPEGYSVSREKKERFSLILESASTNQTSMYLCANTRIGGTEAFFGQGTRLTVV.

V gene TRBV12-3 or TRBV12-4 combines with J gene TRBJ2-2; D is possibly TRBD1 (6 bases). This CDR3 spans 15 amino acids. V gave up 5 bases and J gave up 8 bases, with 18 bases separating them. The CDR3 loop reads CASSRSTGSAGELFF. DNA for the CDR3: TGTGCCAGCAGTCGATCGACAGGATCGGCGGGGGAGCTGTTTTTT.

As concerns this clonotype: A clone one base away is much larger, so this may be a read error. CDR3 in amino acids: CASSFRDGNNEQFF. In DNA, the CDR3 is TGTGCCAGCAGCTTCCGGGACGGAAACAATGAGCAGTTCTTC. The chain links TRBV7-2 to TRBJ2-1; D might be TRBD1 or TRBD2, each matching 5 bases. The CDR3 is 14 residues long. CDR1 and CDR2 from the germline V gene are SGHTA and FQGNSA. Trimming took 3 bases from V and 5 from J, leaving 11 bases between them.

V usage is TRBV9 and J usage is TRBJ2-3; D tentatively fits TRBD1 or TRBD2 (5 bases each). In germline, CDR1 is SGDLS, CDR2 YYNGEE. The CDR3 contains 16 residues. V dropped 4 bases and J dropped 1 base, with 16 bases sitting between them. As DNA, the CDR3 is TGTGCCAGCAGCCCCCGAGGGGACGGACGCACAGATACGCAGTATTTT. The encoded protein is CASSPRGDGRTDTQYF.

The CDR3 coding sequence is TGTGCCAGCAGCTTAGGCTTTAACTATGGCTACACCTTC. It codes for CASSLGFNYGYTF. The rearrangement uses TRBV7-2 and TRBJ1-2; D is unresolved. The CDR3 totals 13 residues. Germline assignment: CDR1 SGHTA and CDR2 FQGNSA. The V gene lost 1 base and the J gene lost 1 base, with 4 bases spanning the gap.

V is TRBV4-2 and J is TRBJ1-5; D remains unclear. CDR1 is LGHNA and CDR2 is YNFKEQ in the germline V gene. The V end lost 0 bases, the J end lost 3 bases, and 9 bases lay between the germline ends. The CDR3 runs to 15 residues. This chain's CDR3 is CASSQEPMTNQPQHF. CDR3 coding DNA: TGTGCCAGCAGCCAAGAGCCGATGACCAATCAGCCCCAGCATTTT.

This clonotype was observed once. This CDR3 reads CASSHAGTGGYEQYF. DNA for the CDR3: TGCGCCAGCAGCCATGCCGGGACAGGGGGTTACGAGCAGTACTTC. V and J are TRBV4-1 and TRBJ2-7, with 11 bases fitting TRBD1. The junction had 5 bases not matched to a gene; V was cut back by 3 bases and J by 4 bases. Germline values: CDR1 MGHRA, CDR2 YSYEKL. CDR3 length: 15 residues.

This clonotype was counted at least ten times. This sequence joins TRBV27 and TRBJ1-5; the match to TRBD1 covers 7 bases. V lost 6 bases and J lost 4; bases outside the gene matches: 6. Germline lookup yields CDR1 MNHEY and CDR2 SMNVEV (reference sequence). The CDR3 consists of 14 residues. CDR3 sequence (DNA): TGTGCCAGCAGCCTAGAGACAGGGAATCAGCCCCAGCATTTT. Encoded protein: CASSLETGNQPQHF.